This passage covers 2 T cell receptor beta chains from one sample sequenced in a study of T cell repertoires and Cas9 in healthy adults. TCRdb's copy holds only in-frame clones and misses some; the assay was immunoSEQ multiplex PCR. This repertoire shows tens of thousands of clones, 92% found once; its top ten account for 0.84%. The sequencing input was CD4+ effector T cells (CD127+, CD25-, CD137-, CD154-) from PBMCs; culture status not recorded. These receptors all come from a human donor in good health.

This sequence joins TRBV11-3 and TRBJ2-2; weak D call: TRBD2 (6 bases). Looked up from germline, CDR1 is SGHNT and CDR2 is YENEEA. V was cut by 5 bases and J by 5 bases, with 9 bases left in between. This CDR3 region has 13 residues. The CDR3 DNA follows: TGTGCCAGCAGCCCCGGGACTACCGGGGAGCTGTTTTTT. It specifies CASSPGTTGELFF.

This chain links TRBV4-2 with TRBJ2-3, with 13 bases identical to TRBD2. With V trimmed by 1 base and J by 4 bases, 5 bases remained unmatched. CDR3 size: 17 residues. Per the germline V gene, CDR1 is LGHNA and CDR2 is YNFKEQ. CDR3 nucleotide sequence: TGTGCCAGCAGCCAAGGTCGACTAGCGGGAGGCGCAGATACGCAGTATTTT. The encoded protein is CASSQGRLAGGADTQYF.